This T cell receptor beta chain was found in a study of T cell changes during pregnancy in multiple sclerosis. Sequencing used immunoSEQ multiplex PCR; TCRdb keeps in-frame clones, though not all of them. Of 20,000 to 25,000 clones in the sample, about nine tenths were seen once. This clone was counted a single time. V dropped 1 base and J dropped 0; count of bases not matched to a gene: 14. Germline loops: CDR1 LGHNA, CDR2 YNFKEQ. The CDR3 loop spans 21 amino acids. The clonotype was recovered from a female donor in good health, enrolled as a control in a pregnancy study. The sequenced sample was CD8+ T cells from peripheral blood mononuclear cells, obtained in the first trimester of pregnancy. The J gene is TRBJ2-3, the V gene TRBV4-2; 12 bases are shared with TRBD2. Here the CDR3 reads CASSQVFSSSGGDRSTDTQYF. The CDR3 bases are TGTGCCAGCAGCCAAGTGTTCTCCTCTAGCGGGGGGGATCGCAGCACAGATACGCAGTATTTT.